This T cell receptor (beta chain) is from a study of cytomegalovirus exposure and HLA in healthy donors. This clone appeared a single time. The antigen remains undetermined. Findings of the study overall: Previously analyzed data showed that most TCR beta V segments were productive at a frequency of about 90% or about 30%.

The primer mix had 60 Vbeta and 13 Jbeta primers. Assay used: immunoSEQ multiplex PCR; TCRdb lists only in-frame clones, some missing. This sample yields approximately 150,000 clones, of which 73% are seen a single time; roughly 5.4% belongs to the top ten. CDR3 length: 14 residues. CDR1 is LNHDA, CDR2 SQIVND, per germline (reference sequence). V lost 9 bases and J lost 0, with 14 bases in between. The receptor comes from a young woman in good health and CMV-seropositive. The V call is TRBV19, the J call TRBJ2-5; D perhaps matches TRBD1 (5 bases). The specimen was PBMCs. The CDR3 loop reads CASRTTGYQETQYF. The CDR3 coding sequence is TGTGCCAGCCGGACCACAGGATACCAAGAGACCCAGTACTTC.